One and the same sample provided the 10 T cell receptor beta chains below, sequenced in a study of tumor-infiltrating lymphocytes in oesophageal squamous cell carcinoma. One entry per CDR3 protein results from TCRdb running MiXCR on the PCR reads. The sample lists about 21,000 distinct CDR3 sequences; 35% to 45% were seen once. Source material: normal esophageal tissue next to the tumor. These receptors were taken from a male donor with esophageal squamous cell carcinoma.

Points on this clonotype: The junction differs from germline at one of its ends, possibly a read error. The chain joins TRBV6-6 to TRBJ2-6, with D possibly matching TRBD2 (6 bases). Per germline, CDR1 MNHNY and CDR2 SVGAGI (reference sequence). The CDR3 is 15 amino acids. The CDR3: CASSWDFAGANALTF. The CDR3 nucleotides are TGTGCCAGCAGCTGGGACTTCGCTGGGGCCAACGCCCTGACTTTC.

This clonotype was detected only once. The J gene is TRBJ1-2, the V gene TRBV7-2; D may be TRBD1 (6 bases). The CDR3 covers 13 residues. The V end was cut by 1 base, the J end by 4 bases, with 7 bases between. Germline CDR1 and CDR2: SGHTA and FQGNSA. The chain's CDR3 is CASSLVDSYGYTF. The CDR3 bases are TGTGCCAGCAGCTTAGTGGACAGCTATGGCTACACCTTC.

This clonotype is classed as medium-sized. The rearrangement links TRBV28 to TRBJ2-1; 7 bases fit TRBD1. J was trimmed by 8 bases and V by 5 bases; bases with no gene match: 18. CDR1 is MDHEN, CDR2 SYDVKM, per germline. CDR3 size: 17 residues. CDR3 coding DNA: TGTGCCAGCAGTCTTATGGGACGAAGACAGGGATCGCATGAGCAGTTCTTC. It encodes CASSLMGRRQGSHEQFF.

As concerns this clonotype: The CDR3 does not close with the conserved phenylalanine or tryptophan, likely indicating a read error. No DNA is shown, since the ends of the CDR3 on it are uncertain; the CDR3 is the one TCRdb lists. The J gene is TRBJ2-6, the V gene TRBV7-4. The CDR3 is 8 residues long, ends included. Germline V gives CDR1 SGHVT, CDR2 SQSDAQ. The CDR3 sequence is CASSPVGS.

The CDR3 loop is CASSMGLEQFF. CDR3 DNA sequence: TGTGCCAGTAGTATGGGACTCGAGCAGTTCTTC. The genes are TRBV19 and TRBJ2-1; a weak D match, TRBD2 (6 bases). The CDR3 contains 11 residues. Trimming left V 3 bases short and J 10 bases short, with 7 bases between. CDR1 is LNHDA, CDR2 SQIVND, per germline (reference sequence).

On this clonotype itself: Without the conserved terminal phenylalanine or tryptophan, this CDR3 likely stems from a read error. The limits of the CDR3 on the DNA are not certain, so only TCRdb's listed CDR3 is given. J is TRBJ2-3 and V is TRBV7-2; no DNA check was done on the table's D call, TRBD2. Germline assignment: CDR1 SGHTA and CDR2 FQGNSA. The CDR3 has 17 residues if both end residues are counted. The chain's CDR3 is CASSYKREGRYEQFFGP.

The V and J genes are TRBV7-6 and TRBJ2-3; D might be TRBD2 (6 bases). CDR3 length: 15 residues. Per the germline V gene, CDR1 is SGHVS and CDR2 is FNYEAQ. Trimming left V 5 bases short and J 4 bases short, with 16 bases between. The CDR3 spells CASSPLALVADTQYF. The CDR3 DNA follows: TGTGCCAGCAGCCCGCTAGCGCTAGTGGCAGATACGCAGTATTTT.

The genes are TRBV15 and TRBJ2-1, with D perhaps TRBD2 (7 bases). This CDR3 is 17 amino acids long. Germline CDR1 LNHNV, CDR2 YYDKDF (reference sequence). Trimming shortened V by 0 bases and J by 6 bases, and 18 bases separated the two germline ends. The CDR3 sequence is CATSRDSSVRGGNEQFF. The CDR3 nucleotides are TGTGCCACCAGCAGAGATTCGAGCGTAAGGGGGGGCAATGAGCAGTTCTTC.

The chain joins TRBV11-3 to TRBJ2-7, with a tentative D call TRBD1 (5 bases). The J call may be faulty, since TRBJ2-1 better matches the DNA end. From germline, CDR1 is SGHNT and CDR2 YENEEA. The CDR3 consists of 16 residues. CDR3 amino acids: CASSLEQGSSYNEQFF. The DNA for the CDR3 is TGTGCCAGCAGCTTAGAGCAGGGTAGCTCCTACAATGAGCAGTTCTTC.

This clonotype was observed a handful of times. The V call is TRBV6-1, the J call TRBJ1-6; perhaps TRBD1 as D (5 bases). CDR3 length equals 14 residues. V lost 6 bases and J lost 4, with 10 bases in between. The germline CDR1 and CDR2 sequences are MNHNS and SASEGT. CDR3 residues: CASSAGTYNSPLHF. In DNA form, the CDR3 reads TGTGCCAGCAGCGCCGGGACTTATAATTCACCCCTCCACTTT.